Listed here are 5 T cell receptor beta chains from one sample, sequenced in a study of T cells in Graves' hyperthyroidism and ophthalmopathy. Amplified TCR beta CDR3 regions came from RNA transcripts. The HTBI primer set drove a first-round RT-PCR of the TCR CDR3. TCRdb analysed the multiplex PCR reads with MiXCR anew, one entry per CDR3 protein. Among some 560,000 distinct CDR3 sequences listed, approximately 15% were seen once. Sequencing input: blood. The receptors were gathered from a woman aged 30 to 39 with Graves' hyperthyroidism.

This clonotype appeared many times. The chain recombines TRBV2 with TRBJ2-7; D is tentatively TRBD1 or TRBD2 (5 bases each). The CDR3 loop spans 15 amino acids. Germline V gene lookup returns CDR1 SNHLY and CDR2 FYNNEI. Trimming took 5 bases from V and 1 from J, leaving 15 bases between them. CDR3 nucleotide sequence: TGTGCCAGCAGTCCCCGACGGGACCTTTCCTACGAGCAGTACTTC. It translates to CASSPRRDLSYEQYF.

V is TRBV2 and J is TRBJ1-2; the D is unclear. The CDR3 length is 14 residues. Germline V CDR1 and CDR2: SNHLY, FYNNEI. V lost 4 bases to trimming and J lost 2 bases, with 11 bases between them. The CDR3 DNA reads as TGTGCCAGCAGTGTTCTTGGCAGAAACTATGGCTACACCTTC. Translating it yields CASSVLGRNYGYTF.

This clonotype came up many times. The chain joins TRBV6-2 or TRBV6-3 to TRBJ2-5; possibly TRBD2 for D (5 bases). The CDR3 has 17 residues. The V end was cut by 6 bases, the J end by 5 bases, with 25 bases between. CDR1 is MNHEY and CDR2 is SVGEGT in the germline V gene. CDR3: CASRPPGSRRPSETQYF. In DNA form, the CDR3 reads TGTGCCAGCAGGCCTCCGGGGAGTAGACGCCCTTCCGAGACCCAGTACTTC.

This clonotype was counted at least ten times. V usage is TRBV11-2 and J usage is TRBJ2-5; the match to TRBD1 covers 8 bases. From germline, CDR1 is SGHAT and CDR2 FQNNGV. V was pared by 4 bases and J by 5 bases, with 9 bases of the junction left unmatched. The CDR3 is 15 residues long. CDR3 sequence (DNA): TGTGCCAGCAGCTATAGGGGGACAGGTGCGGAGACCCAGTACTTC. Protein product: CASSYRGTGAETQYF.

This rearrangement joins TRBV4-1 to TRBJ1-4; D is unclear. With 1 base removed from V and 1 base from J, the gap between germline ends came to 7 bases. The CDR3 contains 15 residues. Germline CDR1 reads MGHRA; CDR2 reads YSYEKL. Written as DNA, the CDR3 is TGCGCCAGCAGCCAAGTAGGTGGAACTAATGAAAAACTGTTTTTT. It translates to CASSQVGGTNEKLFF.